This entry lists 31 T cell receptor beta chains sequenced from one sample in a study of shared clonotypes between healthy human individuals. Libraries were prepared by immunoSEQ multiplex PCR; TCRdb keeps only in-frame clonotypes and omits some of them. The table shows 470,000 or so clones, with about 72% occurring only once. Input material: PBMCs. Source of these receptors: a woman in her thirties or forties in good health. Some clones in this sample may be carry-over from other donors' samples.

The chain employs TRBV7-2 and TRBJ2-2, with TRBD2 as a possible D gene (6 bases). V shed 6 bases and J shed 8 bases, with 16 bases lying between them. Germline V gene lookup returns CDR1 SGHTA and CDR2 FQGNSA. The CDR3 has 14 residues. CDR3 residues: CASSPGTHPGELFF. The CDR3 DNA reads as TGTGCCAGCAGTCCCGGGACTCACCCGGGGGAGCTGTTTTTT.

The chain is built from TRBV28 and TRBJ2-5; no clear D gene. The ends were cut back, 3 bases at V and 5 bases at J, with 19 bases in the middle. The germline V gene encodes CDR1 MDHEN and CDR2 SYDVKM. This CDR3 region has 16 residues. The chain's CDR3 is CASSFGRPSRLETQYF. The CDR3 bases are TGTGCCAGCAGTTTCGGCCGCCCGTCCCGTCTGGAGACCCAGTACTTC. The entire variable domain, with the rest obtained from reference TRBV28 and TRBJ2-5, is as follows: DVKVTQSSRYLVKRTGEKVFLECVQDMDHENMFWYRQDPGLGLRLIYFSYDVKMKEKGDIPEGYSVSREKKERFSLILESASTNQTSMYLCASSFGRPSRLETQYFGPGTRLLVL.

This chain connects TRBV27 to TRBJ1-1; D might be TRBD1 (6 bases). V dropped 4 bases and J dropped 4 bases, with 10 bases sitting between them. The V gene's germline CDR1 is MNHEY and CDR2 SMNVEV (reference sequence). The CDR3 covers 13 residues. Written as DNA, the CDR3 is TGTGCCAGCAGTTCACAGGGCACCACTGAAGCTTTCTTT. Its translation: CASSSQGTTEAFF.

The chain couples TRBV7-8 to TRBJ2-7; 8 bases map to TRBD2. Germline CDR1 SGHVS, CDR2 FQNEAQ. This CDR3 contains 13 residues. Unmatched junction bases numbered 11, after V lost 10 bases and J lost 6 bases. This chain's CDR3 is CATGGTSLLEQYF. The CDR3 nucleotides are TGTGCCACGGGGGGGACTAGTTTGCTCGAGCAGTACTTC.

In its sample, this clone was seen once. The chain joins TRBV10-3 to TRBJ2-6, with D possibly TRBD1 on 5 matching bases. Germline values: CDR1 ENHRY, CDR2 SYGVKD. This CDR3 is 17 amino acids long. V was pared by 4 bases and J by 0 bases, with 13 bases between. The CDR3 DNA is TGTGCCATCAGTGGTCAGGGCGACTCCTCTGGGGCCAACGTCCTGACTTTC. This sequence encodes CAISGQGDSSGANVLTF.

V gene TRBV18 combines with J gene TRBJ1-2; D may be TRBD1 (6 bases). There are 16 residues in the CDR3. V lost 3 bases and J 0 bases, leaving 14 bases between the germline ends. Germline CDR1 and CDR2: KGHSH and LQKENI. For the CDR3, the DNA is TGTGCCAGCTCACCTCCAACAGGGCTCGCTAACTATGGCTACACCTTC. Its translation: CASSPPTGLANYGYTF.

This sequence joins TRBV9 and TRBJ1-5; D perhaps matches TRBD1 (5 bases). The CDR3 spans 15 residues. V gave up 0 bases and J gave up 4 bases, with 11 bases separating them. CDR1 and CDR2 from the germline V gene are SGDLS and YYNGEE. The CDR3 DNA sequence: TGTGCCAGCAGCGTAGGGGGGGTTACTAATCAGCCCCAGCATTTT. This sequence encodes CASSVGGVTNQPQHF.

The V gene is TRBV18, the J gene TRBJ2-3, with D maybe TRBD1 (5 bases). Germline lookup yields CDR1 KGHSH and CDR2 LQKENI. Trimming removed 3 bases from V and 1 base from J, with 8 bases in between. The length of the CDR3 is 14 residues. The CDR3 is CASSPDRRTDTQYF. The CDR3 DNA reads TGTGCCAGCTCACCCGACAGACGCACAGATACGCAGTATTTT.

In nucleotides, the CDR3 is TGCGCCAGCAGTGACGACGACTACAATGAGCAGTTCTTC. This sequence encodes CASSDDDYNEQFF. The gene calls are TRBV10-2 and TRBJ2-1; the D is unclear. The CDR3 has 13 amino acids. Germline values: CDR1 WSHSY, CDR2 SAAADI. V was trimmed by 3 bases and J by 3 bases, leaving 6 bases between them.

V and J are TRBV2 and TRBJ2-1, with D possibly TRBD1 on 6 matching bases. CDR1 and CDR2 (germline): SNHLY, FYNNEI. The ends were cut back, 4 bases at V and 6 bases at J, with 13 bases in the middle. The length of the CDR3 is 14 residues. In DNA, the CDR3 is TGTGCCAGCAGTGTAACGGGACACCCCAATGAGCAGTTCTTC. Translated, it gives CASSVTGHPNEQFF.

The chain recombines TRBV18 with TRBJ2-1; 11 bases are a match to TRBD2. The germline CDR1 and CDR2 sequences are KGHSH and LQKENI. The CDR3 has 15 residues. Germline trimming cut 6 bases from V and 6 bases from J; bases unmatched to any gene: 7. CDR3 nucleotide sequence: TGTGCCAGCTCGACCGGGACTAGCGGTTTCAATGAGCAGTTCTTC. It yields the protein CASSTGTSGFNEQFF.

CDR3 sequence reads: CARSLEGQTNQPQHF. Written as DNA, the CDR3 is TGTGCCAGAAGCTTGGAGGGACAGACCAATCAGCCCCAGCATTTT. The V and J genes are TRBV5-3 and TRBJ1-5; 7 nucleotides match TRBD1. TRBV5-3 is assigned to the ORF class and has an uncertain function. V shed 0 bases and J 3 bases; nucleotides not matched to a gene: 3. The CDR3 length is 15 residues.

Concerning this clone itself: Other DNA sequences of this sample code for an identical CDR3. V usage is TRBV11-2 and J usage is TRBJ2-1, with D perhaps TRBD1 (6 bases). The CDR3 loop spans 13 amino acids. Per germline, CDR1 SGHAT and CDR2 FQNNGV. Trimming took off 0 bases at V and 7 bases at J, with 7 bases between the two ends. CDR3 in DNA: TGTGCCAGCAGCTTAGACAGGGGTAATGAGCAGTTCTTC. Its protein is CASSLDRGNEQFF.

The rearrangement joins TRBV28 to TRBJ2-7; D remains ambiguous. The germline CDR1 and CDR2 sequences are MDHEN and SYDVKM. With 3 bases removed from V and 0 bases from J, the gap between germline ends came to 6 bases. This CDR3 is built from 13 residues. This CDR3 is CASSFPPSYEQYF. The CDR3 DNA is TGTGCCAGCAGTTTCCCTCCCTCCTACGAGCAGTACTTC.

The J gene is TRBJ2-5, the V gene TRBV10-3, with D possibly matching TRBD1 (5 bases). The CDR3 contains 15 residues. Germline V CDR1 and CDR2: ENHRY, SYGVKD. Trimming took off 11 bases at V and 4 bases at J, with 23 bases between the two ends. The chain's CDR3 is CASGQGAGPTETQYF. In DNA, the CDR3 is TGTGCCTCAGGGCAAGGGGCCGGGCCTACAGAGACCCAGTACTTC.

The chain combines TRBV7-2 with TRBJ2-7; perhaps D is TRBD1 or TRBD2 (6 bases each). V lost 4 bases, J lost 6 bases, and 16 bases lay in between. This CDR3 has 14 amino acids. Germline V gene lookup returns CDR1 SGHTA and CDR2 FQGNSA. The CDR3 region is CASSWTAGGSEQYF. As DNA, the CDR3 is TGTGCCAGCAGCTGGACAGCCGGAGGGTCCGAGCAGTACTTC.

This clone was counted a few times. This chain uses TRBV5-1 with TRBJ2-3, with D maybe TRBD2 (6 bases). V lost 6 bases and J 0 bases, leaving 14 bases between the germline ends. This CDR3 contains 15 residues. Germline CDR1 is SGHRS and CDR2 is YFSETQ. Written as DNA, the CDR3 is TGCGCCAGCACCCTTCGCGGGGTTAGCACAGATACGCAGTATTTT. This sequence encodes CASTLRGVSTDTQYF.

The V call is TRBV7-3, the J call TRBJ2-1, with 10 nucleotides matching TRBD2. The CDR3 extends over 16 amino acids. The junction had 5 bases not matched to a gene; V was cut back by 0 bases and J by 6 bases. CDR1 is SGHTA, CDR2 FQGTGA, per germline. The chain's CDR3 is CASSLTAGGTLNEQFF. DNA for the CDR3: TGTGCCAGCAGCTTAACAGCGGGAGGGACACTCAATGAGCAGTTCTTC.

The chain recombines TRBV15 with TRBJ1-2, with D possibly TRBD1 on 5 matching bases. CDR1 and CDR2 from the germline V gene are LNHNV and YYDKDF (reference sequence). Trimming left V 1 base short and J 3 bases short, with 12 bases between. The CDR3 is 15 residues long. The CDR3 region is CATSRARDRDYGYTF. DNA for the CDR3: TGTGCCACCAGCAGAGCCCGGGACCGAGACTATGGCTACACCTTC.

J is TRBJ2-4 and V is TRBV5-5, with TRBD2 as a possible D gene (6 bases). V dropped 3 bases and J dropped 15 bases, with 16 bases sitting between them. The CDR3 totals 12 residues. Germline values: CDR1 SGHKS, CDR2 YYEKEE (reference sequence). CDR3 residues: CASSSGLTVGYF. DNA of the CDR3: TGTGCCAGCAGCTCGGGACTCACCGTGGGGTACTTC.

This clone showed up just once. V is TRBV28 and J is TRBJ1-2, with 8 nucleotides matching TRBD1. This CDR3 comprises 12 residues. The V gene end was trimmed by 2 bases and the J gene end by 7 bases; junction bases not matched to a gene: 0. Per germline, CDR1 MDHEN and CDR2 SYDVKM. CDR3 in amino acids: CASSLGTGGYTF. CDR3 bases: TGTGCCAGCAGTTTAGGGACAGGTGGCTACACCTTC.

Notes on this clone: A much larger clonotype is one base distant, so this may be a read error. The chain links TRBV30 to TRBJ2-7; no reliable D call. CDR3 length: 13 residues. CDR1 and CDR2 from the germline V gene are GTSNPN and SVGIG (reference sequence). Trimming removed 4 bases from V and 0 bases from J, with 10 bases in between. In DNA, the CDR3 is TGTGCCTGGAACCGACAAAGCTCCTACGAGCAGTACTTC. It encodes CAWNRQSSYEQYF.

This sequence joins TRBV5-1 and TRBJ1-1; D uncertain. CDR3 length: 16 residues. Germline values: CDR1 SGHRS, CDR2 YFSETQ. V was trimmed by 0 bases and J by 1 base, leaving 13 bases between them. The CDR3 is CASSLAVGLGNTEAFF. The CDR3 nucleotides are TGCGCCAGCAGCTTGGCCGTGGGTTTGGGGAACACTGAAGCTTTCTTT. The complete variable domain, with remaining parts taken from reference TRBV5-1 and TRBJ1-1, reads KAGVTQTPRYLIKTRGQQVTLSCSPISGHRSVSWYQQTPGQGLQFLFEYFSETQRNKGNFPGRFSGRQFSNSRSEMNVSTLELGDSALYLCASSLAVGLGNTEAFFGQGTRLTVV.

With regard to this clone: The same CDR3 is also encoded by other DNA sequences in this sample. The chain joins TRBV18 to TRBJ1-1, with D possibly matching TRBD1 (5 bases). The V end lost 5 bases, the J end lost 4 bases, and 8 bases lay between the germline ends. CDR1 KGHSH and CDR2 LQKENI come from the germline V gene. The CDR3 covers 12 residues. The CDR3 DNA reads as TGTGCCAGCTCAACGAGGGGCACTGAAGCTTTCTTT. It is translated as CASSTRGTEAFF.

This chain links TRBV5-6 with TRBJ1-2; D might be TRBD1 (6 bases). CDR1 is SGHDT and CDR2 is YYEEEE in the germline V gene. The CDR3 spans 15 residues. Trimming pared 3 bases from V and 4 bases from J, leaving 16 bases between. CDR3 residues: CASSSAWTVIYGYTF. In nucleotides, the CDR3 is TGTGCCAGCAGCTCCGCCTGGACAGTCATCTATGGCTACACCTTC.

In the case of this clone: The same CDR3 arises from other DNA sequences in this sample as well. The chain employs TRBV6-4 and TRBJ2-2; D is unclear. V shed 6 bases and J shed 2 bases, with 7 bases lying between them. The CDR3 loop spans 13 amino acids. Germline CDR1 reads MRHNA; CDR2 reads SNTAGT. This CDR3 is CASRDGNTGELFF. The CDR3 DNA follows: TGTGCCAGCAGGGACGGTAACACCGGGGAGCTGTTTTTT.

This clone was observed a handful of times. This chain joins TRBV7-9 and TRBJ2-7; 7 bases are shared with TRBD2. Germline CDR1 is SEHNR and CDR2 is FQNEAQ (reference sequence). This CDR3 is built from 15 residues. Trimming removed 1 base from V and 0 bases from J; junction bases left unmatched: 3. In DNA, the CDR3 is TGTGCCAGCAGCTTAGTTGGCGGGGGCTCCTACGAGCAGTACTTC. This translates into CASSLVGGGSYEQYF.

J is TRBJ1-1 and V is TRBV30, with D maybe TRBD1 (6 bases). The CDR3 consists of 14 residues. V lost 2 bases and J 1 base, leaving 11 bases between the germline ends. CDR1 and CDR2 from the germline V gene are GTSNPN and SVGIG (reference sequence). CDR3 in DNA: TGTGCCTGGAGTTGGGGACAAGCGAACACTGAAGCTTTCTTT. Its translation: CAWSWGQANTEAFF. Looking up the rest from reference TRBV30 and TRBJ1-1 gives the full variable domain: SQTIHQWPATLVQPVGSPLSLECTVEGTSNPNLYWYRQAAGRGLQLLFYSVGIGQISSEVPQNLSASRPQDRQFILSSKKLLLSDSGFYLCAWSWGQANTEAFFGQGTRLTVV.

The rearrangement uses TRBV11-2 and TRBJ2-2; 9 positions agree with TRBD2. This CDR3 has 15 amino acids. From germline, CDR1 is SGHAT and CDR2 FQNNGV. After removal of 0 bases from V and 4 bases from J, the junction contained 0 bases not matched to a gene. Written as DNA, the CDR3 is TGTGCCAGCAGCTTAGAACTAGCGGGCACCGGGGAGCTGTTTTTT. Translation: CASSLELAGTGELFF.

This clone was found a few times. Other DNA variants within this sample encode the same CDR3. The CDR3 loop is CASSLGQTNTEAFF. DNA of the CDR3: TGCGCCAGCAGCTTGGGACAGACGAACACTGAAGCTTTCTTT. The J gene is TRBJ1-1, the V gene TRBV5-1; D perhaps matches TRBD1 (5 bases). Germline V lookup: CDR1 SGHRS, CDR2 YFSETQ. V dropped 0 bases and J dropped 1 base, with 7 bases sitting between them. The CDR3 loop spans 14 amino acids.

J is TRBJ1-3 and V is TRBV30; TRBD1 might be the D (5 bases). The V and J ends lost 0 bases and 8 bases respectively, with 11 bases between them. Germline loops: CDR1 GTSNPN, CDR2 SVGIG (reference sequence). This CDR3 is 13 amino acids long. The CDR3 here is CAWSVDLGDTIYF. CDR3 in DNA: TGTGCCTGGAGTGTAGATCTGGGGGACACCATATATTTT.